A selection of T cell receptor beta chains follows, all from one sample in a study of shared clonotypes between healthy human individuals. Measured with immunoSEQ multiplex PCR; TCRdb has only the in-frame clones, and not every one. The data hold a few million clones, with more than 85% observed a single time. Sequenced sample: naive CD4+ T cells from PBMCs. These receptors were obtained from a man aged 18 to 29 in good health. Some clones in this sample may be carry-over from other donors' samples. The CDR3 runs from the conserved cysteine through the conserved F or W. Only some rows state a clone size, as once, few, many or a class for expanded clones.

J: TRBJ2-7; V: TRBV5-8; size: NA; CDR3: CASSLVGTGLYEQYF
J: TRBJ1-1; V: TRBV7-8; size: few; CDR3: CASSLVVNTEAFF
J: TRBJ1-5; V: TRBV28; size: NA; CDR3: CASSLISWYSSNQPQHF
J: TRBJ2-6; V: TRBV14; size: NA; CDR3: CASLPGGPGANVLTF
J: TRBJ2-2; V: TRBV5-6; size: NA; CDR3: CASSSGTGLAGELFF
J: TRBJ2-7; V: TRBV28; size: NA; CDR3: CASSLRGFSYEQYF
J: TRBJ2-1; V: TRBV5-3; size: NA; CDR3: CARSRMSSGWFGYNEQFF
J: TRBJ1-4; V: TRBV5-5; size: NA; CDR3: CASSLLMNGNEKLFF
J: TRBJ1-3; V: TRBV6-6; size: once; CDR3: CASSTPGGGRNTIYF
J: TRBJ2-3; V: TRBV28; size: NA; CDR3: CASSSPGTGSQYF
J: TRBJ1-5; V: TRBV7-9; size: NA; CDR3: CASSLTLGNSNQPQHF
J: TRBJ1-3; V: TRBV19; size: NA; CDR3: CASSTGLQATIYF
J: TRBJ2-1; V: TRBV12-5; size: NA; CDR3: CASGLGVSGGYNEQFF
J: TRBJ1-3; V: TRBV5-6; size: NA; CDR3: CASSRLEGSGNTIYF
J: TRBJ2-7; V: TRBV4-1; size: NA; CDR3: CASSQEGRGLYEQYF
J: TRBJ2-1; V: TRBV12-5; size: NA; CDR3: CASGLSASGRSYNEQFF
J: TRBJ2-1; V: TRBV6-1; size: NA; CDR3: CASSEGLGGPWYNEQFF
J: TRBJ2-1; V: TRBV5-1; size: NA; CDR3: CASSRGLAGGLEQFF
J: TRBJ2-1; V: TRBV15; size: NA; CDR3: CATSRRTAQEQFF
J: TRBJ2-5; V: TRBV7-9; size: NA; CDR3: CASSLYQAETQYF
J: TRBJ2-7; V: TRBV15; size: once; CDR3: CANPGQGIYEQYF
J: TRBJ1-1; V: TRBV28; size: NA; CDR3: CASSTTANTEAFF
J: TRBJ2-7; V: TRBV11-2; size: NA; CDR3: CASSRDREYEQYF